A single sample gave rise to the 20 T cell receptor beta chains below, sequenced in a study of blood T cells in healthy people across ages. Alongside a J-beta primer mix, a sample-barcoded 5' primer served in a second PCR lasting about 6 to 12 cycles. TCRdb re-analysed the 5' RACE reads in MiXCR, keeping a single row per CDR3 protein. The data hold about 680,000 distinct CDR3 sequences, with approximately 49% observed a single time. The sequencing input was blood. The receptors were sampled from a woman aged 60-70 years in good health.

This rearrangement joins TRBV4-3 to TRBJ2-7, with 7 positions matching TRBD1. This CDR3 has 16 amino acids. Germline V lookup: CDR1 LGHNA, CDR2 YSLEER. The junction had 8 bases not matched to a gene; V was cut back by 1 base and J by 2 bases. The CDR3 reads CASSQAYRGPTYEQYF. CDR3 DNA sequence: TGCGCCAGCAGCCAAGCTTACAGGGGCCCAACCTACGAGCAGTACTTC.

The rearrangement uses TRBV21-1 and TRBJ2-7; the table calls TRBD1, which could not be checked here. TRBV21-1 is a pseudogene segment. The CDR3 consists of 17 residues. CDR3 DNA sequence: TGTGCCAGCAGCAAACGGGACAGGGGGCGTCCCTCCTACGAGCAGTACTTC. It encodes CASSKRDRGRPSYEQYF.

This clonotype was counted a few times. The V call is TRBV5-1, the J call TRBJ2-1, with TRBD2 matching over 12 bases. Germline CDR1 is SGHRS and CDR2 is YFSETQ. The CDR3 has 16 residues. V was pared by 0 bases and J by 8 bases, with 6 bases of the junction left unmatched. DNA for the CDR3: TGCGCCAGCAGCTTGGGACTAGCGGGAGAAGTGGATGAGCAGTTCTTC. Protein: CASSLGLAGEVDEQFF.

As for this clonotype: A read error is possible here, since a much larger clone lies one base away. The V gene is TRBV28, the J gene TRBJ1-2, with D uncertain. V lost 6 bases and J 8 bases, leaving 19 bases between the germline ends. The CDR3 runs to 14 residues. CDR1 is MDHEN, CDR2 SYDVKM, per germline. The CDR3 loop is CASSSTPFIEGYTF. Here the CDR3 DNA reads TGTGCCAGCAGCTCCACACCCTTTATTGAGGGCTACACCTTC.

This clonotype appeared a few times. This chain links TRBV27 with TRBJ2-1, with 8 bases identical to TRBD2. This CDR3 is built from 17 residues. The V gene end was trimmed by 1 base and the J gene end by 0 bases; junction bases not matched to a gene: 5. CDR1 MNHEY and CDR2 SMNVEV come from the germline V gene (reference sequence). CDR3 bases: TGTGCCAGCAGTTTATTACGTAGCGGGGCCTCCTACAATGAGCAGTTCTTC. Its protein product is CASSLLRSGASYNEQFF.

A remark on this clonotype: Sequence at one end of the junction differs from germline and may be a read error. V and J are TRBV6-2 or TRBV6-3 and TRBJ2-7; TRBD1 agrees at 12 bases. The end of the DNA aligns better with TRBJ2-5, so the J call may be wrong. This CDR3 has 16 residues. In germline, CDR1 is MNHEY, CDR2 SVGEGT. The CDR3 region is CAGSRDRGLRTETQYF. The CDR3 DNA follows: TGTGCCGGCAGCCGGGACAGGGGGCTTCGGACGGAGACCCAGTACTTC.

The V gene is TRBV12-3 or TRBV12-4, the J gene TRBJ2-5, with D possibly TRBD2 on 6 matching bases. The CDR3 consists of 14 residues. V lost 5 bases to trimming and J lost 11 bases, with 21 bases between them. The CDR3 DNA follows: TGTGCCAGCAGTCCCGGCGTAGAAACGGGGGAGCAGTACTTC. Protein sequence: CASSPGVETGEQYF.

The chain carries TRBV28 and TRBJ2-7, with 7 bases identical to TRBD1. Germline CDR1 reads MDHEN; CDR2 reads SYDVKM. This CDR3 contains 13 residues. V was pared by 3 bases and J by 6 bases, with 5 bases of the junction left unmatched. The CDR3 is CASSLTGSREQYF. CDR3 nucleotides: TGTGCCAGCAGTTTGACAGGGTCCCGCGAGCAGTACTTC.

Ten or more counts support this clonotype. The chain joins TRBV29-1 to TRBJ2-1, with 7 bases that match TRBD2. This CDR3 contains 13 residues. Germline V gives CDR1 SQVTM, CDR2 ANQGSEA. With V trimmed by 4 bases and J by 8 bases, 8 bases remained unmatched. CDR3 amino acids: CSVGGGEGYEQFF. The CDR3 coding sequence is TGCAGCGTTGGCGGGGGTGAAGGATATGAGCAGTTCTTC.

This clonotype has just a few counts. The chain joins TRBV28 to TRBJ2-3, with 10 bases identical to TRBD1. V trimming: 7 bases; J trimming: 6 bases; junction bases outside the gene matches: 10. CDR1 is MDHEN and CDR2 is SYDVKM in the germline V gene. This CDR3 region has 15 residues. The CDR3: CASTTLGQGPDTQYF. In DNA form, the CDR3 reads TGTGCCAGCACCACGCTGGGACAGGGGCCGGATACGCAGTATTTT.

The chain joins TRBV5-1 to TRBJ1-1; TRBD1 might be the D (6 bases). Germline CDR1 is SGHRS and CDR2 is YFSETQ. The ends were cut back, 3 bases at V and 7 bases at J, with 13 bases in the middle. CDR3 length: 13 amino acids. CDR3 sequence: CASSSDGQFEAFF. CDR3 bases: TGCGCCAGCAGCTCCGACGGACAGTTTGAAGCTTTCTTT. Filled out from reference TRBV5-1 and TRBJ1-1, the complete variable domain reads KAGVTQTPRYLIKTRGQQVTLSCSPISGHRSVSWYQQTPGQGLQFLFEYFSETQRNKGNFPGRFSGRQFSNSRSEMNVSTLELGDSALYLCASSSDGQFEAFFGQGTRLTVV.

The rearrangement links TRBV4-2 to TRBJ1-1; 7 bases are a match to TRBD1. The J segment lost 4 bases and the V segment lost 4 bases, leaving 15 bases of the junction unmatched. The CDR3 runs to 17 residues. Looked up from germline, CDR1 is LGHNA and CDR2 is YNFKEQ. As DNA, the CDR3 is TGTGCCAGCAGCCTCCGGGGCAGGGGGTTGGTCGGCACTGAAGCTTTCTTT. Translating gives CASSLRGRGLVGTEAFF.

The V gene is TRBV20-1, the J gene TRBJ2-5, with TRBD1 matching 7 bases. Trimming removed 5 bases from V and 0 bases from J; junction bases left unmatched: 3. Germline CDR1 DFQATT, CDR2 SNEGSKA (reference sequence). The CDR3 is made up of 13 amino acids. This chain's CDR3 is CSALGQYQETQYF. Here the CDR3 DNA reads TGCAGTGCTCTGGGACAGTACCAAGAGACCCAGTACTTC.

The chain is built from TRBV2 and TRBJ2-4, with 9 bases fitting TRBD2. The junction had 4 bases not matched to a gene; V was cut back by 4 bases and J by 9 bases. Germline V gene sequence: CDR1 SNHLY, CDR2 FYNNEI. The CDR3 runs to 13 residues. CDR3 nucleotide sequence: TGTGCCAGCAGTGCGGCGGGAGGGGGCATTCAGTACTTC. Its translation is CASSAAGGGIQYF.

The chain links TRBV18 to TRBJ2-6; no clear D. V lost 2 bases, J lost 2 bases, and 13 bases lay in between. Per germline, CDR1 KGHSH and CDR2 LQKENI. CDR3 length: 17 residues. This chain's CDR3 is CASSPTQQLAGANVLTF. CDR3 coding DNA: TGTGCCAGCTCACCAACTCAACAGTTAGCTGGGGCCAACGTCCTGACTTTC. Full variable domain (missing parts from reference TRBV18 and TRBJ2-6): NAGVMQNPRHLVRRRGQEARLRCSPMKGHSHVYWYRQLPEEGLKFMVYLQKENIIDESGMPKERFSAEFPKEGPSILRIQQVVRGDSAAYFCASSPTQQLAGANVLTFGAGSRLTVL.

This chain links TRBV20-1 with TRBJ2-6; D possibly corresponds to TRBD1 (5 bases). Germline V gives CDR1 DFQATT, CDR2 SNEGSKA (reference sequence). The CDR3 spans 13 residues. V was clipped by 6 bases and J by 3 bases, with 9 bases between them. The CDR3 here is CSARVGGANVLTF. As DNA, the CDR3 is TGCAGTGCCAGGGTTGGTGGGGCCAACGTCCTGACTTTC.

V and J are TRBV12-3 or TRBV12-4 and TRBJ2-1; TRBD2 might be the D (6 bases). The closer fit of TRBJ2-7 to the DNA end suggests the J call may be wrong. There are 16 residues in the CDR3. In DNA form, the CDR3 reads TGTGCCAGCAGTTTGGAACCGGGACTGCCATACAATGAGCAGTACTTC. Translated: CASSLEPGLPYNEQYF.

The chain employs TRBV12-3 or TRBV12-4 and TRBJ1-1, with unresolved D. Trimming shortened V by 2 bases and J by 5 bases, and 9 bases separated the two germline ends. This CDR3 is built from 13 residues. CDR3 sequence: CASSLLLETEAFF. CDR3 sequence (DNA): TGTGCCAGCAGTTTACTATTGGAGACTGAAGCTTTCTTT.

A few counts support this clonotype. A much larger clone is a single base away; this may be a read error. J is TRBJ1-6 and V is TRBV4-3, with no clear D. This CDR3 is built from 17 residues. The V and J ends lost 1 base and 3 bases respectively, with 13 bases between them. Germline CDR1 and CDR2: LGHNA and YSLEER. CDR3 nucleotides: TGCGCCAGCAGCCAAGGAAGTGGAACGGGCTATAATTCACCCCTCCACTTT. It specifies CASSQGSGTGYNSPLHF.

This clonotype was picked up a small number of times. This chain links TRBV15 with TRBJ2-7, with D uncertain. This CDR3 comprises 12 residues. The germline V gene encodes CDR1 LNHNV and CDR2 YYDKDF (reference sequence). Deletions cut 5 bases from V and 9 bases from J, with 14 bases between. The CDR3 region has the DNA TGTGCCACCAGCTGGATAGGGCAAGGGCAGTACTTC. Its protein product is CATSWIGQGQYF.